This T cell receptor (beta chain) was sequenced during a study of T cells after somatic rescue of genetic block (dated by TCRdb to about 2020). In the study overall: The study assessed how robust, over the long term, a T-cell system was when the system had developed through somatic rescue of a genetic block in T-cell development.

In its sample, this clone was seen once. The clone's antigen remains unknown. Base qualities are not recorded, but no much larger clone differs from it by a single base. Spanning cysteine to phenylalanine, the CDR3 consists of 14 amino acids. Only the CDR3 portion is preserved as DNA: 42 bases, with reading frame beginning at the first base. CDR1 and CDR2 are drawn from the germline V gene: SGHVS, FQNEAQ. The junction shows trimming of 5 bases on V and 0 bases on J, and the gene matches do not reach 4 bases of it. Preparation of the library involved the immunoSEQ multiplex PCR assay. TCRdb took this table from immuneACCESS and kept in-frame rearrangements with V and J called. Such tables lack part of the clones; where checked against another copy, unresolved V genes explain under half of the gap, and the rest is unexplained. The sample contains tens of thousands of clones, 85% to 90% of them found a single time. Roughly 1.7% of the sample comes from the top ten.

This chain joins TRBV7-8 to TRBJ2-7, and TRBD2 aligns with 7 junction nucleotides. The TCR originated in a young woman. What was sequenced was peripheral blood mononuclear cells (PBMCs). Here is the DNA: TGTGCCAGCAGCCCCGGGACTAACTCCTACGAGCAGTACTTC. The translation is CASSPGTNSYEQYF. The entire variable domain, with the stretches around the CDR3 drawn from the reference TRBV7-8 and TRBJ2-7 proteins, is GAGVSQSPRYKVAKRGQDVALRCDPISGHVSLFWYQQALGQGPEFLTYFQNEAQLDKSGLPSDRFFAERPEGSVSTLKIQRTQQEDSAVYLCASSPGTNSYEQYFGPGTRLTVT.